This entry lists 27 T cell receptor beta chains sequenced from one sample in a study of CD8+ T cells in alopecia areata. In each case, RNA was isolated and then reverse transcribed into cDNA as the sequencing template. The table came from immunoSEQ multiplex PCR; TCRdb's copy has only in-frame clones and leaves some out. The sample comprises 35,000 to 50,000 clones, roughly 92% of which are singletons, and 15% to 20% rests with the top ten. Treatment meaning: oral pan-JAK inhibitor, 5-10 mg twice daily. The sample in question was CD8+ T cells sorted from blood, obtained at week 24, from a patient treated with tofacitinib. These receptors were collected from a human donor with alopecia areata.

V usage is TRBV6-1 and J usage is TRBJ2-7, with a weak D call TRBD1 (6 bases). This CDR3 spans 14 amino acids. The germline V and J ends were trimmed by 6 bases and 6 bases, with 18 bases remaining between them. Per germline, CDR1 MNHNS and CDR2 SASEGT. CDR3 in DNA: TGTGCCAGCAGGGTCGCGGCCACAGGGCCCGAGCAGTACTTC. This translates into CASRVAATGPEQYF.

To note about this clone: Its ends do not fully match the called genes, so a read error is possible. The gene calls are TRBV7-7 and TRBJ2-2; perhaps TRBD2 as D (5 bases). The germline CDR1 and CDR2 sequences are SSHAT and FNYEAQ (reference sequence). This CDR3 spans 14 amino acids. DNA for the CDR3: TGTGCTAGCAGCTCAAGAGGGCGGACCGGGGAGCTGTTTTTT. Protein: CASSSRGRTGELFF.

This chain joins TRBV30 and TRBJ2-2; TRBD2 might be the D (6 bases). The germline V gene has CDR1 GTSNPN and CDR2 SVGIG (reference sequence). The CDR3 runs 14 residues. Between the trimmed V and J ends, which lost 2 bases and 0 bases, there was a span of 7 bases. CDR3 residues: CAWSWGANTGELFF. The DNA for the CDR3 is TGTGCCTGGAGTTGGGGGGCGAACACCGGGGAGCTGTTTTTT.

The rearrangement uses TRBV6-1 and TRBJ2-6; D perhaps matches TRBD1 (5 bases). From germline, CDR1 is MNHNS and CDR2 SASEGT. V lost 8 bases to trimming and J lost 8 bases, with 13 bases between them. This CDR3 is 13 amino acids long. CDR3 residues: CASDSVSPNVLTF. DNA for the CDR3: TGTGCCAGCGACAGTGTCAGTCCCAACGTCCTGACTTTC.

The CDR3 DNA reads as TGTGCCAGCAGCTCCGGGACAGGGACCTACGAGCAGTACTTC. Translating gives CASSSGTGTYEQYF. The chain employs TRBV7-9 and TRBJ2-7; 9 bases align to TRBD1. The ends lost 4 bases at V and 2 bases at J; junction bases unmatched: 3. There are 14 residues in the CDR3. Per germline, CDR1 SEHNR and CDR2 FQNEAQ (reference sequence).

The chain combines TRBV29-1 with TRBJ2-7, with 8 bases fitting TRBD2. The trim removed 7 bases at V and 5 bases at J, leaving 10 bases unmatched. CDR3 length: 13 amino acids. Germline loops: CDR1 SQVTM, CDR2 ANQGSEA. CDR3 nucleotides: TGCAGCGCCCGCCGGGGGGGTGAGGACGAGCAGTACTTC. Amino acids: CSARRGGEDEQYF.

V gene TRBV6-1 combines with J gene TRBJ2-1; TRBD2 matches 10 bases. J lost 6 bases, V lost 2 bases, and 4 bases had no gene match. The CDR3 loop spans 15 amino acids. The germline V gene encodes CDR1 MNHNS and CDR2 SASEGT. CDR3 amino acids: CASSERASGGNEQFF. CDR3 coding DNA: TGTGCCAGCAGTGAAAGGGCTAGCGGGGGCAATGAGCAGTTCTTC.

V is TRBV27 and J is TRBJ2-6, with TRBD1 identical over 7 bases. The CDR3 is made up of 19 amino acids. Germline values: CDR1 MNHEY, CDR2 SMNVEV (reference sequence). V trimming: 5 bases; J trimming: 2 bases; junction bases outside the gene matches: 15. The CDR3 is CASSTPDRHPRPGANVLTF. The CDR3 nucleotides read TGTGCCAGCAGTACTCCGGACAGGCACCCCCGGCCTGGGGCCAACGTCCTGACTTTC.

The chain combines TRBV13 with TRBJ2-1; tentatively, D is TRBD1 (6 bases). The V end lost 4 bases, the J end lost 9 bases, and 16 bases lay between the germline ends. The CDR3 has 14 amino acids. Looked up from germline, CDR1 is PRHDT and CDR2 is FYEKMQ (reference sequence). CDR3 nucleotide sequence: TGTGCCAGCAGCTCCGGCCCCACAGGGAGTGAGCAGTTCTTC. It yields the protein CASSSGPTGSEQFF.

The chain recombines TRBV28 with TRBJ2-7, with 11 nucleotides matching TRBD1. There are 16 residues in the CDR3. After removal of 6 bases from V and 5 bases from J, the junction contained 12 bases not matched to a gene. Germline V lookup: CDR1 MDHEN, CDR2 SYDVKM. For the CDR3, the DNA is TGTGCCAGCAGGGCCCTTCTGGGACAGGGGGACGACGAGCAGTACTTC. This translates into CASRALLGQGDDEQYF. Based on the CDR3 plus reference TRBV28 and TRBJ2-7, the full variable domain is DVKVTQSSRYLVKRTGEKVFLECVQDMDHENMFWYRQDPGLGLRLIYFSYDVKMKEKGDIPEGYSVSREKKERFSLILESASTNQTSMYLCASRALLGQGDDEQYFGPGTRLTVT.

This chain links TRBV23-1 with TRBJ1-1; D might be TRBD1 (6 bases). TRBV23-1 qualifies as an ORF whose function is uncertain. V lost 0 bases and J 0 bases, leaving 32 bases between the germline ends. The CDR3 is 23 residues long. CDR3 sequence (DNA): TGCGCCAGCAGTCAATCGAGGCTGGGGCCGACCGGGACACCTTATAAAATGAACACTGAAGCTTTCTTT. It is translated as CASSQSRLGPTGTPYKMNTEAFF.

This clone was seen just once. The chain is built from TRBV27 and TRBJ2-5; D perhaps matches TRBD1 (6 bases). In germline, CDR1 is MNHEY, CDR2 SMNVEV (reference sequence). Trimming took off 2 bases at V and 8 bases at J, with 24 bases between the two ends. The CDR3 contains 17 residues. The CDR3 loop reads CASSLARSVGADRTQYF. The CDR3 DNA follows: TGTGCCAGCAGTTTAGCCCGCTCGGTGGGGGCTGACCGAACCCAGTACTTC.

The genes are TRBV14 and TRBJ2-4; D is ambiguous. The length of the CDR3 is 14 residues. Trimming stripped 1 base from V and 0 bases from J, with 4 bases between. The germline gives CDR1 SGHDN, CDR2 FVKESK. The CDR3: CASSQGIAKNIQYF. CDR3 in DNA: TGTGCCAGCAGCCAAGGTATAGCCAAAAACATTCAGTACTTC. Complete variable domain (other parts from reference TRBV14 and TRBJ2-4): EAGVTQFPSHSVIEKGQTVTLRCDPISGHDNLYWYRRVMGKEIKFLLHFVKESKQDESGMPNNRFLAERTGGTYSTLKVQPAELEDSGVYFCASSQGIAKNIQYFGAGTRLSVL.

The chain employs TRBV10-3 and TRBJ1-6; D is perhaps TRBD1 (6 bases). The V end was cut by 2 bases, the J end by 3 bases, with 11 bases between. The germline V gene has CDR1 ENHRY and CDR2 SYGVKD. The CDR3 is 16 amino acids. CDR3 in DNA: TGTGCCATCAGTGAGCCTCGGACAGACTATAATTCACCCCTCCACTTT. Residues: CAISEPRTDYNSPLHF.

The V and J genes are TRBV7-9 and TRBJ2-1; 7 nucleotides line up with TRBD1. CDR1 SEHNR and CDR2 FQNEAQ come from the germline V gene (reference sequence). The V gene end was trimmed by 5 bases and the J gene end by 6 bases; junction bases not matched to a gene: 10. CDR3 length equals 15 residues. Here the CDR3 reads CASSPLTGVGNEQFF. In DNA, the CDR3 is TGTGCCAGCAGCCCCCTAACAGGGGTTGGCAATGAGCAGTTCTTC.

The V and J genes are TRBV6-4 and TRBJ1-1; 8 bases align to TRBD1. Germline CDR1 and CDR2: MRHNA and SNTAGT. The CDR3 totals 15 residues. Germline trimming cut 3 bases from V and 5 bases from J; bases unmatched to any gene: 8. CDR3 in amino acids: CASSEVEQGGTEAFF. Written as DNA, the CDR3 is TGTGCCAGCAGTGAAGTCGAACAGGGGGGAACTGAAGCTTTCTTT.

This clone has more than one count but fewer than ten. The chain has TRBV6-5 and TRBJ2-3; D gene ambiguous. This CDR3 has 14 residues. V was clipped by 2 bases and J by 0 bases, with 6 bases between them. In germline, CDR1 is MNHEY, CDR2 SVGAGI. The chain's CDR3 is CASSYVGSTDTQYF. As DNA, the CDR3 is TGTGCCAGCAGTTACGTGGGTAGCACAGATACGCAGTATTTT.

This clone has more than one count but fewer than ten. CDR3 sequence reads: CAWSAGTGTYEQYF. In nucleotides, the CDR3 is TGTGCCTGGAGTGCTGGGACAGGGACCTACGAGCAGTACTTC. The chain joins TRBV30 to TRBJ2-7; 9 positions agree with TRBD1. The CDR3 spans 14 residues. Trimming removed 1 base from V and 2 bases from J; junction bases left unmatched: 3. Germline V gene lookup returns CDR1 GTSNPN and CDR2 SVGIG (reference sequence).

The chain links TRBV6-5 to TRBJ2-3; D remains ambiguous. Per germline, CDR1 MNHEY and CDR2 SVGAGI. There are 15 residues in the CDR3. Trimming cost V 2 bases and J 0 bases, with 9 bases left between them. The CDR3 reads CASSYEGSSTDTQYF. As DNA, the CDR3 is TGTGCCAGCAGTTACGAAGGATCCAGCACAGATACGCAGTATTTT.

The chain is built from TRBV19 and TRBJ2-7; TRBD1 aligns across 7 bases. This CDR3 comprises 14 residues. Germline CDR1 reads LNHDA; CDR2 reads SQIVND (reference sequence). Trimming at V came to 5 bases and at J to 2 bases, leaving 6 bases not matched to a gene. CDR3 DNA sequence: TGTGCCAGTAGTCCCGAGGGACAGCCCTACGAGCAGTACTTC. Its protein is CASSPEGQPYEQYF. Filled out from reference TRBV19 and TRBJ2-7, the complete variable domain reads DGGITQSPKYLFRKEGQNVTLSCEQNLNHDAMYWYRQDPGQGLRLIYYSQIVNDFQKGDIAEGYSVSREKKESFPLTVTSAQKNPTAFYLCASSPEGQPYEQYFGPGTRLTVT.

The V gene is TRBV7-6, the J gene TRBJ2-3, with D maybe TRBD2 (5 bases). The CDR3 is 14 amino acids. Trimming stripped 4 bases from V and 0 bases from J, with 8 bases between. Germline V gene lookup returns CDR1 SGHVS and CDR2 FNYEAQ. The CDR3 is CASSYGLSTDTQYF. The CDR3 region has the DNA TGTGCCAGCAGCTATGGACTGAGCACAGATACGCAGTATTTT.

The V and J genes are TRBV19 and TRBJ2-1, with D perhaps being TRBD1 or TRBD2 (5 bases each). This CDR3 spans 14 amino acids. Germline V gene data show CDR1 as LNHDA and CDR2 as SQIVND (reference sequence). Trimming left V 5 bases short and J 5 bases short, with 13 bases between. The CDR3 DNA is TGTGCCAGTAGTTCTTGGGACGGCAACAATGAGCAGTTCTTC. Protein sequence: CASSSWDGNNEQFF.

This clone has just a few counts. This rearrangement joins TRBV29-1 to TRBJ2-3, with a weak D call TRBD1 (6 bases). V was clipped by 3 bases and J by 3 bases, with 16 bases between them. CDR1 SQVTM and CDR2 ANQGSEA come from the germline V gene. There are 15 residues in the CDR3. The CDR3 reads CSVDNRVDWTDTQYF. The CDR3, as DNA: TGCAGCGTTGACAACAGGGTCGATTGGACAGATACGCAGTATTTT.

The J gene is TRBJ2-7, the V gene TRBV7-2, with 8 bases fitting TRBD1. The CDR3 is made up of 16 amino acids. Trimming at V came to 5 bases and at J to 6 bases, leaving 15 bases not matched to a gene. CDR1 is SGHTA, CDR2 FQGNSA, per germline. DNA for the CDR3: TGTGCCAGCAGCGGATCTTTTGGACAGGGAAACTGCGAGCAGTACTTC. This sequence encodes CASSGSFGQGNCEQYF.

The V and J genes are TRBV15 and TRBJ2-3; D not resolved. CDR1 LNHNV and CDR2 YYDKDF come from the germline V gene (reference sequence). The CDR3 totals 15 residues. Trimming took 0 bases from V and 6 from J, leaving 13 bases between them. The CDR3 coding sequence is TGTGCCACCAGCAGAGATGTGGGGTTAAGGGATACGCAGTATTTT. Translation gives CATSRDVGLRDTQYF.

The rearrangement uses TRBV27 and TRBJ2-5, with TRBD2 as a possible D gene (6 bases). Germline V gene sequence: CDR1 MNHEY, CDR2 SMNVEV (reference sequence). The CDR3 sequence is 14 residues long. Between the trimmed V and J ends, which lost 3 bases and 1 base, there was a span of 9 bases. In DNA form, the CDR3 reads TGTGCCAGCAGTTTTCGGGGACTCCAAGAGACCCAGTACTTC. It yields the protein CASSFRGLQETQYF.

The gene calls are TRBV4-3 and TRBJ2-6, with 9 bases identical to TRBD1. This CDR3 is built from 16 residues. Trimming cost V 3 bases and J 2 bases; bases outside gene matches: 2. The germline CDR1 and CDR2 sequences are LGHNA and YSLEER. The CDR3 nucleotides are TGCGCCAGCAGCCAGGGGACAGGGACTGGGGCCAACGTCCTGACTTTC. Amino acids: CASSQGTGTGANVLTF.